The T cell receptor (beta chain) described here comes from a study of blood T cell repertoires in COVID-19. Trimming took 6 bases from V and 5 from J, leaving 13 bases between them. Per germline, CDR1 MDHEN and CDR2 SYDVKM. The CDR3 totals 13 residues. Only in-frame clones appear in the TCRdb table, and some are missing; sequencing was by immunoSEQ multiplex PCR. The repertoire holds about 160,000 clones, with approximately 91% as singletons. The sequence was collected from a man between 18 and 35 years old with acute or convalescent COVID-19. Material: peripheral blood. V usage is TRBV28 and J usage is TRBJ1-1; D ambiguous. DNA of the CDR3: TGTGCCAGCAGCTTTGCTGATCGGACTGAAGCTTTCTTT. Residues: CASSFADRTEAFF.